This T cell receptor beta chain was captured by sequencing in a study of memory CD4+ T cells and cytomegalovirus serostatus (dated by TCRdb to the late 2010s). Context from the whole study: The cohort included 35 or so healthy adults from Belgium, of whom 9 were CMV seropositive and 24 were CMV seronegative. The study sequenced CD4+ memory TCRbeta repertoires of a Belgian cohort with known cytomegalovirus serostatus to replicate a published TCR-based CMV serostatus classifier.

A FACSAria II was used to sort memory CD4+ T cells, defined as single viable CD3+CD4+CD8-CD45RO+ cells. CMV serostatus was determined with a Roche Elecsys assay detecting serum IgG against CMV pp150, pp28, p38 and p52. Once the samples were thawed, total CD4+ T cells were enriched through positive selection using CD4 magnetic microbeads. Samples originated from another study that specifically interrogated the CD4+ T cell memory repertoire. Peripheral blood mononuclear cells were isolated and cryopreserved according to standard operating procedures, and serum was stored at -80 degrees C. CD3-PerCP (BW264/56), CD4-APC (RPA-T4), CD45RO-PE (UCHT1) and CD8-Pacific Orange (3B5) antibodies were used for staining, and non-viable cells were excluded with Sytox blue. In regard to this clone: Its binding antigen is unknown. Base qualities are not recorded, but no much larger clone differs from it by a single base.

The CDR3 has 13 amino acids, counting the end cysteine and phenylalanine. The read is trimmed to its CDR3 DNA, 39 bases read in frame from base 1. The germline V gene (reference sequence) gives CDR1 as WNHNN and CDR2 as SYGVQD. For this chain, trimming is 2 bases at the V end and 10 bases at the J end, and the number of junction bases without a gene match is 5. Overall results and qualifications from the work: The results were read as suggesting that the CMV-associated TCR signature is, for the most part, present in the CD4+ memory repertoire. Unlike the original study, which covered naive and memory CD4+ and CD8+ populations, the Belgian study sequenced only CD4+CD45RO+ memory cells. The original-framework classifier achieved a median bootstrapped AUC of about 0.95 with a 95% CI of 0.76-1.00 on the Belgian cohort. Among the 150 or so previously reported CMV-associated TCRbeta sequences, 67 showed up in the CD4+ memory repertoires, with each one found in between one and five individuals. CMV serostatus prediction reached a median bootstrapped AUC of nearly 0.96 with the original framework and over 0.8 with a US-trained random forest.

The Quick-DNA Microprep Kit was used to extract genomic DNA from the sorted cells. TCRbeta DNA was amplified with the immunoSEQ hsTCRbeta kit following the manufacturer's protocol. TCRbeta libraries were sequenced on an Illumina MiSeq instrument. On the study's bioinformatics: Removing out-of-frame sequences left a few million distinct TCRbeta sequences, an average of around 70,000 per individual. Each individual was scored by the count of fewer than 200 previously reported CMV-associated TCRbeta sequences and the total productive distinct TCRbeta count. A beta-binomial model was reimplemented in Python, and scikit-learn random forests with default parameters were trained on US cohort data. Classifier performance on the Belgian cohort was summarized as median AUC with percentile confidence intervals calculated over 10,000 bootstrap iterations. TCRdb provides this immuneACCESS table in a form limited to in-frame rearrangements. Some clones are lacking; in checked studies, under half of them reflect an unresolved V gene, and why the rest are absent is not known. That table is the source of V, J and clone size, and D and trimming were worked out from the DNA. The sample profile shows over 50,000 clones; more than 75% of them were found once. The leading ten clones occupy roughly 0.9% of the sample.

The chain was built from TRBV10-1 and TRBJ2-1; TRBD1 fits 7 bases in the junction. The TCR was taken from an adult in good health and CMV-seronegative. The sequenced sample was memory CD4+ T cells from blood. In nucleotide form, the sequence is TGCGCCAGCAGTGAGGTGACAGGGTGGGAGCAGTTCTTC. Its protein reads: CASSEVTGWEQFF.